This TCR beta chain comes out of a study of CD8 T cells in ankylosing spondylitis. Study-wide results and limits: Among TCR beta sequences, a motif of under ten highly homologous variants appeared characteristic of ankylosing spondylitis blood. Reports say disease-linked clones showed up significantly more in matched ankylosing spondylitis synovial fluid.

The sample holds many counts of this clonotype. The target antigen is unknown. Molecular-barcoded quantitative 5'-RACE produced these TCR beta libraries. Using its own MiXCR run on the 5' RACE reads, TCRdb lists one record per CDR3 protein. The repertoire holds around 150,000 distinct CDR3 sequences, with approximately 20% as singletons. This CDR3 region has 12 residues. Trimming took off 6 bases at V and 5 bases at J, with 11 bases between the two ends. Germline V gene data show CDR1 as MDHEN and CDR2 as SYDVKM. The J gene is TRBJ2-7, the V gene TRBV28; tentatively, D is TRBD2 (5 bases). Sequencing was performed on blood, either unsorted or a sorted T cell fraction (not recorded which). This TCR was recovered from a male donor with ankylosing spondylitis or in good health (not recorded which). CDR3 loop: CASSLLGNEQYF. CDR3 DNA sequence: TGTGCCAGCAGCCTACTAGGGAACGAGCAGTACTTC.